This paragraph covers one TCR beta chain sequence. Its specificity is unknown. The data were taken from a study of cytomegalovirus exposure and HLA in healthy donors. Study background: Out of 150 million to 200 million T cells, an earlier analysis found 117 million unique TCR beta sequences in total. Overall study results and limits: TCR beta sequences numbering roughly 18,000 were associated with HLA alleles at 0.05 false discovery rate in a later analysis. The later analysis indicated that the majority of CMV-associated TCR beta chains appeared HLA-restricted.

In the PCR, 60 Vbeta and 13 Jbeta primers were used. Profiled with immunoSEQ multiplex PCR; TCRdb holds only in-frame clones, not every one. The top ten hold about 8% of the sample, which has 30,000 to 40,000 clones, roughly three quarters seen once. This clonotype originated in a woman aged 25 to 45 in good health and CMV-seropositive. What was sequenced was PBMCs.

CDR3 region: CASSLGTGTRGYTF. The CDR3 coding sequence is TGTGCCAGCAGCTTAGGTACAGGAACCCGGGGCTACACCTTC. The chain employs TRBV7-9 and TRBJ1-2; the D gene is possibly TRBD1 (5 bases). Germline CDR1 reads SEHNR; CDR2 reads FQNEAQ (reference sequence). V gave up 1 base and J gave up 8 bases, with 14 bases separating them. The CDR3 loop spans 14 amino acids.